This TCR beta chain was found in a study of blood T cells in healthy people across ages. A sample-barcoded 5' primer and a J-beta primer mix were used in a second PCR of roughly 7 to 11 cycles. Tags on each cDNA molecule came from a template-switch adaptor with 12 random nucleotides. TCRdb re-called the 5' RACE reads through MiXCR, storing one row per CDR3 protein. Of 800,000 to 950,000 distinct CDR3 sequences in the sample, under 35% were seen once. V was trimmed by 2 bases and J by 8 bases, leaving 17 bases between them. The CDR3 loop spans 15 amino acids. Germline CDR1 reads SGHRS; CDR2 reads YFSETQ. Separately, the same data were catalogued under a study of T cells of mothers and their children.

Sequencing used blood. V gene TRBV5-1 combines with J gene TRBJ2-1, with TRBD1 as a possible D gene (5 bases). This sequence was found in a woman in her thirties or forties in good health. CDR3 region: CASSFYQGVKDEQFF. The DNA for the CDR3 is TGCGCCAGCAGCTTTTATCAAGGGGTAAAGGATGAGCAGTTCTTC.